What follows describes a single T cell receptor (beta chain). The CDR3 totals 14 residues. This entry belongs to a study of blood T cell repertoires in COVID-19. Study context: Samples representing acute and convalescent COVID-19 were sourced from the United States, Italy and Spain. T cells, B-cell-depleted T cells, or PBMCs provided the cDNA or gDNA that served as material.

Per the original data handling: Cell counts per sample came from amplifying reference gene primers. Here immunoSEQ multiplex PCR was the method, and the copy in TCRdb shows in-frame clones only, minus some. V, J and clone size derive from that table, while D and trimming were established from the DNA sequence. The sample has 70,000 or so clones; 90% are singletons. J is TRBJ1-2 and V is TRBV21-1; the D call of TRBD1 is as the table states it, not checked on the DNA. TRBV21-1 constitutes a pseudogene. The sequencing input was peripheral blood. The TCR comes from a woman under 30 with acute or convalescent COVID-19. In DNA form, the CDR3 reads TGTGCCAGCAGCAGAGGGGGCGCGGGATATGGCTACACCTTC. The encoded protein is CASSRGGAGYGYTF.